A selection of T cell receptor beta chains follows, all from one sample in a study of blood T cells in healthy people across ages. In TCRdb, the 5' RACE reads were re-called with MiXCR into one record per CDR3 protein. This table has more than 900,000 distinct CDR3 sequences, 25% to 35% appearing once. These data were also reused for a study on T cells of mothers and their children.

The sample consisted of blood. Receptors were obtained from a woman in her forties in good health. The CDR3 runs from the conserved cysteine through the conserved F or W. The D gene is left open where the match is weak. The listing skips clone size in some rows; elsewhere it reads once, few, many or a size class.

d_call,v_call,j_call,clone_size,cdr3_aa,cdr3_nt
-,TRBV6-5,TRBJ2-1,-,CASSQGTAGSDEQFF,TGTGCCAGCAGCCAGGGGACGGCGGGTAGCGATGAGCAGTTCTTC
TRBD1,TRBV28,TRBJ1-2,-,CASSLSGRGLSGYTF,TGTGCCAGCAGTTTATCCGGCAGGGGGCTTAGTGGCTACACCTTC
-,TRBV7-2,TRBJ1-5,-,CASSVSGQGRPQHF,TGTGCCAGCAGCGTAAGTGGTCAGGGCCGACCCCAGCATTTT
-,TRBV4-1,TRBJ1-3,-,CASSQATTIYF,TGCGCCAGCAGCCAAGCAACCACCATATATTTT
-,TRBV20-1,TRBJ1-1,-,CSAYYRDLPEAFF,TGCAGTGCTTATTACAGGGATTTACCTGAAGCTTTCTTT
-,TRBV10-3,TRBJ2-7,many,CAISDWSSSYEQYF,TGTGCCATCAGTGACTGGTCAAGCTCCTACGAGCAGTACTTC
-,TRBV20-1,TRBJ2-5,-,CSARVAGASETQYF,TGCAGTGCTAGAGTGGCTGGAGCCAGTGAGACCCAGTACTTC
TRBD1,TRBV9,TRBJ2-1,many,CASSVRTGGDEQFF,TGTGCCAGCAGCGTCCGGACAGGGGGGGATGAGCAGTTCTTC
TRBD2,TRBV7-2,TRBJ2-3,-,CASSGRRAGEMDTQYF,TGTGCCAGCAGCGGACGACGCGCGGGGGAGATGGATACGCAGTATTTT
TRBD1,TRBV5-1,TRBJ2-7,many,CASSLTGGPYEQYF,TGTGCCAGCAGCTTAACAGGGGGCCCCTACGAGCAGTACTTC
TRBD1,TRBV28,TRBJ1-2,few,CASSFPTGVGYGYTF,TGTGCCAGCAGTTTCCCCACAGGGGTGGGCTATGGCTACACCTTC
-,TRBV28,TRBJ1-2,-,CASRGPGFGYGYTF,TGTGCCAGCAGGGGACCAGGGTTCGGCTATGGCTACACCTTC